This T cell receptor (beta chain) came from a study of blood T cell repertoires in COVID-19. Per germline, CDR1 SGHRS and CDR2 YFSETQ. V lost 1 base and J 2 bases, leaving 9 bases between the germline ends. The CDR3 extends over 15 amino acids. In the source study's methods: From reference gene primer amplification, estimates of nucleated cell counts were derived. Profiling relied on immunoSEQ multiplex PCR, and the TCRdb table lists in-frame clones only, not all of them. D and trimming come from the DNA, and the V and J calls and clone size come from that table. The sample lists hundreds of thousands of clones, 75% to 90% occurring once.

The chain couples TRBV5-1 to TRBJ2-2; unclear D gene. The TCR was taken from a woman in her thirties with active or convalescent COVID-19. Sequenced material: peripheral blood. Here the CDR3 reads CASSLLGSNTGELFF. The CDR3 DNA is TGCGCCAGCAGCTTGTTGGGCAGTAACACCGGGGAGCTGTTTTTT.